Each of the 19 T cell receptor beta chains below was sequenced from the same sample in a study of T cells after yellow fever vaccination. TCRdb redid the calling of the 5' RACE reads with MiXCR, one entry per CDR3 protein. The sample lists 170,000 or so distinct CDR3 sequences, approximately 10% occurring once. The sample in question was CD8+ T cells sorted from PBMCs, obtained 45 days after the yellow fever booster vaccination. The receptors stem from a man between 18 and 35 years old who received the YFV17D yellow fever vaccine.

J is TRBJ1-1 and V is TRBV4-1; D gene unclear. The CDR3 spans 17 residues. The V gene's germline CDR1 is MGHRA and CDR2 YSYEKL. The ends were cut back, 3 bases at V and 4 bases at J, with 21 bases in the middle. CDR3 loop: CASSQRQGMVLSTEAFF. CDR3 DNA sequence: TGCGCCAGCAGCCAGAGACAAGGTATGGTTTTGAGCACTGAAGCTTTCTTT.

This clonotype was picked up a small number of times. The chain is built from TRBV6-5 and TRBJ2-2, with a tentative D call TRBD2 (5 bases). CDR3 length: 15 residues. V was cut by 7 bases and J by 4 bases, with 16 bases left in between. Per the germline V gene, CDR1 is MNHEY and CDR2 is SVGAGI. CDR3 residues: CASTFSVLVTGELFF. The CDR3 DNA reads as TGTGCCAGCACCTTTAGTGTACTAGTCACCGGGGAGCTGTTTTTT.

This clonotype is labeled as medium-sized. The rearrangement joins TRBV20-1 to TRBJ2-3, with D unclear. V lost 6 bases and J 3 bases, leaving 13 bases between the germline ends. Germline V gene sequence: CDR1 DFQATT, CDR2 SNEGSKA (reference sequence). CDR3 size: 13 residues. CDR3 protein: CSADERGTDTQYF. The CDR3, as DNA: TGCAGTGCCGACGAACGAGGAACAGATACGCAGTATTTT.

The rearrangement links TRBV29-1 to TRBJ2-7; perhaps D is TRBD1 or TRBD2 (5 bases each). V shed 4 bases and J shed 0 bases, with 13 bases lying between them. The CDR3 length is 14 residues. From germline, CDR1 is SQVTM and CDR2 ANQGSEA. In DNA form, the CDR3 reads TGCAGCGTTGTTGGGGGTGAATTCTCCTACGAGCAGTACTTC. This sequence encodes CSVVGGEFSYEQYF.

This clonotype was seen a handful of times. This chain links TRBV12-3 or TRBV12-4 with TRBJ1-1; D call uncertain. V was trimmed by 7 bases and J by 1 base, leaving 10 bases between them. The length of the CDR3 is 13 residues. CDR3 coding DNA: TGTGCCAGCACCCCTTGGGGGAACACTGAAGCTTTCTTT. This codes for CASTPWGNTEAFF.

V and J are TRBV5-6 and TRBJ1-2; no clear D gene. The CDR3 has 12 amino acids. The germline CDR1 and CDR2 sequences are SGHDT and YYEEEE. With 6 bases removed from V and 2 bases from J, the gap between germline ends came to 8 bases. The CDR3 coding sequence is TGTGCCAGCATCGGACGGAACTATGGCTACACCTTC. It specifies CASIGRNYGYTF.

This rearrangement joins TRBV27 to TRBJ1-6, with TRBD1 matching 7 bases. The V and J ends lost 5 bases and 7 bases, in that order; junction bases with no gene match: 8. Germline CDR1 MNHEY, CDR2 SMNVEV (reference sequence). The CDR3 covers 15 residues. The CDR3 protein is CASSPTQGGNSPLHF. The CDR3 DNA reads TGTGCCAGCAGTCCAACCCAGGGGGGGAATTCACCCCTCCACTTT.

Only a few counts were recorded for this clonotype. The chain carries TRBV20-1 and TRBJ2-3; 7 bases fit TRBD1. CDR3 length: 15 amino acids. Germline trimming cut 4 bases from V and 2 bases from J; bases unmatched to any gene: 9. Germline V gene data show CDR1 as DFQATT and CDR2 as SNEGSKA (reference sequence). The CDR3 DNA follows: TGCAGTGCTATTACCGGGACAGCGTCCACAGATACGCAGTATTTT. As protein: CSAITGTASTDTQYF.

This clonotype has at least ten counts. The chain links TRBV9 to TRBJ2-5, with a possible D match to TRBD1 (6 bases). The CDR3 is made up of 16 amino acids. Germline lookup yields CDR1 SGDLS and CDR2 YYNGEE. V lost 2 bases and J 1 base, leaving 15 bases between the germline ends. The chain's CDR3 is CASSVRPDRLQETQYF. The CDR3 nucleotides are TGTGCCAGCAGCGTTCGGCCGGACAGACTCCAAGAGACCCAGTACTTC.

This clonotype was seen a handful of times. The chain has TRBV18 and TRBJ2-7; D remains unclear. CDR1 is KGHSH, CDR2 LQKENI, per germline. CDR3 length: 14 residues. V was cut by 8 bases and J by 6 bases, with 20 bases left in between. CDR3 sequence reads: CASAPGWGLTEQYV. The DNA of the CDR3 is TGTGCCAGCGCCCCCGGATGGGGTTTGACCGAGCAGTACGTC.

CDR3 nucleotide sequence: TGCGCCAGCAGGCGTATACATGGAGGTCTTGGGTACGAGCAGTACGTC. Amino acids: CASRRIHGGLGYEQYV. The chain links TRBV4-1 to TRBJ2-7; possibly TRBD2 for D (5 bases). The CDR3 consists of 16 residues. Germline CDR1 and CDR2: MGHRA and YSYEKL. The V gene lost 6 bases and the J gene lost 4 bases, with 22 bases spanning the gap.

This clonotype appeared many times. The chain is built from TRBV4-1 and TRBJ2-3, with D hard to call. The CDR3 is made up of 15 amino acids. Trimming removed 2 bases from V and 0 bases from J, with 9 bases in between. Germline CDR1 reads MGHRA; CDR2 reads YSYEKL. CDR3 sequence: CASSQRARSTDTQYF. In DNA form, the CDR3 reads TGCGCCAGCAGCCAACGGGCCAGAAGCACAGATACGCAGTATTTT.

This chain links TRBV12-3 or TRBV12-4 with TRBJ1-3, with 11 bases aligning to TRBD1. Germline trimming cut 6 bases from V and 2 bases from J; bases unmatched to any gene: 6. This CDR3 contains 16 residues. This CDR3 reads CASSPGTGGPGNTIYF. The CDR3, as DNA: TGTGCCAGCAGCCCCGGGACAGGGGGACCTGGAAACACCATATATTTT.

This clonotype was found a few times. The CDR3 loop reads CASSQTRTGDYGYTF. DNA for the CDR3: TGCGCCAGCAGCCAAACTCGGACAGGAGACTATGGCTACACCTTC. The J gene is TRBJ1-2, the V gene TRBV4-1; 7 positions match TRBD1. With V trimmed by 2 bases and J by 3 bases, 6 bases remained unmatched. The germline gives CDR1 MGHRA, CDR2 YSYEKL. The CDR3 is 15 amino acids.

The V and J genes are TRBV7-9 and TRBJ2-1, with D unresolved. V was clipped by 6 bases and J by 8 bases, with 11 bases between them. Germline V gene data show CDR1 as SEHNR and CDR2 as FQNEAQ (reference sequence). There are 12 residues in the CDR3. The CDR3 coding sequence is TGTGCCAGCAGGGGTGCCCCCGATGAGCAGTTCTTC. It translates to CASRGAPDEQFF. Together with reference TRBV7-9 and TRBJ2-1, the CDR3 gives the full variable domain: DTGVSQNPRHKITKRGQNVTFRCDPISEHNRLYWYRQTLGQGPEFLTYFQNEAQLEKSRLLSDRFSAERPKGSFSTLEIQRTEQGDSAMYLCASRGAPDEQFFGPGTRLTVL.

In this sample, this clonotype turned up a few times. The rearrangement joins TRBV2 to TRBJ2-7; D not certain. The V gene lost 2 bases and the J gene lost 4 bases, with 21 bases spanning the gap. The CDR3 consists of 17 residues. The germline gives CDR1 SNHLY, CDR2 FYNNEI. CDR3 protein: CASSEFGTADSPYEQYF. The CDR3 region has the DNA TGTGCCAGCAGTGAATTCGGAACAGCTGACTCTCCATACGAGCAGTACTTC.

This clonotype was observed a handful of times. The J gene is TRBJ1-2, the V gene TRBV12-3 or TRBV12-4; TRBD1 matches 7 bases. This CDR3 region has 13 residues. Losses at the gene ends were 10 bases for V and 2 bases for J; bases not matched to a gene: 7. The CDR3 here is CATERGQNYGYTF. The CDR3 nucleotides read TGTGCCACCGAAAGGGGACAGAACTATGGCTACACCTTC.

The gene calls are TRBV27 and TRBJ1-5, with TRBD1 matching 11 bases. Losses at the gene ends were 6 bases for V and 5 bases for J; bases not matched to a gene: 3. The V gene's germline CDR1 is MNHEY and CDR2 SMNVEV (reference sequence). The CDR3 runs to 14 residues. CDR3 amino acids: CASSRDRGDQPQHF. The CDR3 bases are TGTGCCAGCAGCCGGGACAGGGGGGATCAGCCCCAGCATTTT.

This clonotype was observed a few times. V and J are TRBV10-3 and TRBJ2-5; 8 nucleotides match TRBD2. The germline CDR1 and CDR2 sequences are ENHRY and SYGVKD. With 6 bases clipped from V and 5 bases from J, the junction kept 5 bases outside the gene matches. The CDR3 covers 13 residues. CDR3 residues: CAIRDSGGETQYF. The CDR3 bases are TGTGCCATCAGGGATTCGGGGGGGGAGACCCAGTACTTC.